The 29 T cell receptor beta chains listed next were all sequenced from one sample in a study of blood T cells in healthy people across ages. With a J-beta primer mix and a sample-barcoded 5' primer, a second PCR ran about 7 to 12 cycles. Each CDR3 protein is one row after TCRdb ran MiXCR on the 5' RACE reads. Of 600,000 to 900,000 distinct CDR3 sequences listed, 20% to 30% are singletons. The same data also went into a second study, on T cells of mothers and their children.

The specimen was blood. All receptors derive from a boy under 18 in good health.

This clonotype was detected a few times. The rearrangement links TRBV13 to TRBJ1-4; a possible D gene is TRBD1 (5 bases). Germline CDR1 reads PRHDT; CDR2 reads FYEKMQ (reference sequence). CDR3 length: 15 amino acids. Deletions cut 5 bases from V and 8 bases from J, with 18 bases between. The CDR3 DNA reads TGTGCCAGCAGCCACACTCCGGGGCAGAGAGAAAAACTGTTTTTT. It codes for CASSHTPGQREKLFF.

The genes are TRBV27 and TRBJ2-1; 7 positions match TRBD1. Germline loops: CDR1 MNHEY, CDR2 SMNVEV (reference sequence). Losses at the gene ends were 6 bases for V and 0 bases for J; bases not matched to a gene: 8. The CDR3 has 16 residues. In DNA form, the CDR3 reads TGTGCCAGCAGACTCGGGACAGCTGGCTCCTACAATGAGCAGTTCTTC. Translating it yields CASRLGTAGSYNEQFF.

This chain uses TRBV5-1 with TRBJ2-3; possibly TRBD2 for D (6 bases). Germline V gene sequence: CDR1 SGHRS, CDR2 YFSETQ. CDR3 length: 14 amino acids. Trimming took 2 bases from V and 5 from J, leaving 12 bases between them. The chain's CDR3 is CASSLRRVEDTQYF. In nucleotides, the CDR3 is TGCGCCAGCAGCTTAAGGAGGGTCGAAGATACGCAGTATTTT. Combining the CDR3 with reference TRBV5-1 and TRBJ2-3 gives the whole variable domain KAGVTQTPRYLIKTRGQQVTLSCSPISGHRSVSWYQQTPGQGLQFLFEYFSETQRNKGNFPGRFSGRQFSNSRSEMNVSTLELGDSALYLCASSLRRVEDTQYFGPGTRLTVL.

The chain links TRBV10-3 to TRBJ2-5; TRBD1 matches 9 bases. Germline V gene lookup returns CDR1 ENHRY and CDR2 SYGVKD. This CDR3 is 13 amino acids long. The ends lost 6 bases at V and 4 bases at J; junction bases unmatched: 3. The CDR3 DNA sequence: TGTGCCATCAGCGAGGACAGGGGAGAGACCCAGTACTTC. It is translated as CAISEDRGETQYF.

V gene TRBV20-1 combines with J gene TRBJ1-1; no reliable D call. The CDR3 spans 11 residues. The germline V gene encodes CDR1 DFQATT and CDR2 SNEGSKA (reference sequence). The ends were cut back, 6 bases at V and 4 bases at J, with 9 bases in the middle. The CDR3 loop reads CSATTGTEAFF. CDR3 coding DNA: TGCAGTGCCACCACGGGCACTGAAGCTTTCTTT.

This clonotype was recorded a few times. The chain is built from TRBV11-2 and TRBJ2-1, with 7 bases identical to TRBD1. The end of the DNA fits TRBJ2-7 better, so the J call may be wrong. CDR1 and CDR2 (germline): SGHAT, FQNNGV. This CDR3 is built from 15 residues. The CDR3 DNA sequence: TGTGCCAGCAGCTTAGGCGGACAGGTCCGCTACGAGCAGTACTTC. Encoded protein: CASSLGGQVRYEQYF.

This clonotype was counted a single time. The rearrangement links TRBV12-3 or TRBV12-4 to TRBJ2-3; D unclear. CDR3 length equals 12 residues. The V gene lost 6 bases and the J gene lost 2 bases, with 6 bases spanning the gap. Here the CDR3 DNA reads TGTGCCAGCAGGGGGATCACAGATACGCAGTATTTT. This codes for CASRGITDTQYF.

The sample holds a few counts of this clonotype. The genes are TRBV29-1 and TRBJ2-2; D remains unclear. The CDR3 loop spans 10 amino acids. V lost 3 bases, J lost 8 bases, and 4 bases lay in between. The germline V gene has CDR1 SQVTM and CDR2 ANQGSEA. This CDR3 is CSVESGELFF. The CDR3, as DNA: TGCAGCGTTGAGTCTGGGGAGCTGTTTTTT.

The chain carries TRBV12-5 and TRBJ2-1; D not resolved. V shed 6 bases and J shed 0 bases, with 15 bases lying between them. The germline CDR1 and CDR2 sequences are LGHNT and FRNRAP. The CDR3 runs to 16 residues. The CDR3: CASGSSGFPSYNEQFF. The CDR3 DNA reads as TGTGCTAGTGGCTCCTCCGGGTTCCCCTCCTACAATGAGCAGTTCTTC. The whole variable domain, remainder taken from reference TRBV12-5 and TRBJ2-1, is DARVTQTPRHKVTEMGQEVTMRCQPILGHNTVFWYRQTMMQGLELLAYFRNRAPLDDSGMPKDRFSAEMPDATLATLKIQPSEPRDSAVYFCASGSSGFPSYNEQFFGPGTRLTVL.

The chain combines TRBV5-1 with TRBJ2-2; 7 nucleotides agree with TRBD2. CDR3 length: 16 amino acids. Germline lookup yields CDR1 SGHRS and CDR2 YFSETQ. Trimming cost V 0 bases and J 1 base; bases outside gene matches: 3. The CDR3 here is CASSLGSSGNTGELFF. CDR3 DNA: TGCGCCAGCAGCTTGGGGTCTAGCGGGAACACCGGGGAGCTGTTTTTT.

This clonotype was observed a handful of times. V usage is TRBV5-1 and J usage is TRBJ2-6, with 12 bases matching TRBD1. CDR1 is SGHRS and CDR2 is YFSETQ in the germline V gene. The CDR3 extends over 17 amino acids. Trimming at V came to 2 bases and at J to 2 bases, leaving 2 bases not matched to a gene. CDR3 in DNA: TGCGCCAGCAGCTTCGGGACAGGGGGCCCTGGGGCCAACGTCCTGACTTTC. Protein product: CASSFGTGGPGANVLTF.

This chain uses TRBV5-1 with TRBJ1-1, with D possibly TRBD1 on 6 matching bases. The germline CDR1 and CDR2 sequences are SGHRS and YFSETQ. The CDR3 is 12 residues long. Trimming left V 5 bases short and J 5 bases short, with 10 bases between. This CDR3 reads CASRLGTTEAFF. In DNA form, the CDR3 reads TGCGCCAGCAGATTAGGGACAACTGAAGCTTTCTTT.

As for this clonotype: At one end, the junction sequence differs from germline, possibly due to a read error. The rearrangement links TRBV19 to TRBJ2-2; possibly TRBD1 for D (6 bases). This CDR3 has 13 residues. The V gene's germline CDR1 is LNHDA and CDR2 SQIVND (reference sequence). The CDR3 here is CASTGRNSGELFF. The CDR3 nucleotides are TGTGCCAGCACAGGGCGGAACTCCGGGGAGCTGTTTTTT.

The chain couples TRBV3-1 to TRBJ2-1; TRBD2 matches at 9 bases. The germline gives CDR1 LGHDT, CDR2 YNNKEL (reference sequence). Losses at the gene ends were 4 bases for V and 8 bases for J; bases not matched to a gene: 9. The CDR3 loop spans 15 amino acids. CDR3 sequence (DNA): TGTGCCAGCAGCCCCCCGCGGGGGGGCAGGCATGAGCAGTTCTTC. Translation gives CASSPPRGGRHEQFF.

The rearrangement joins TRBV15 to TRBJ2-5, with D hard to call. Germline CDR1 reads LNHNV; CDR2 reads YYDKDF (reference sequence). The CDR3 length is 17 residues. With 0 bases removed from V and 1 base from J, the gap between germline ends came to 15 bases. The CDR3 here is CATSRDLATGPQETQYF. CDR3 DNA sequence: TGTGCCACCAGCAGAGATCTGGCAACTGGGCCCCAAGAGACCCAGTACTTC.

The genes are TRBV10-3 and TRBJ2-5, with a weak D call TRBD2 (7 bases). The length of the CDR3 is 15 residues. The germline gives CDR1 ENHRY, CDR2 SYGVKD. V lost 6 bases and J lost 2, with 16 bases in between. The CDR3 here is CAISPQGRGQETQYF. The CDR3, as DNA: TGTGCCATCAGCCCCCAGGGGAGGGGGCAAGAGACCCAGTACTTC.

This clonotype has just a few counts. The V call is TRBV7-2, the J call TRBJ2-7; D ambiguous. Germline V gives CDR1 SGHTA, CDR2 FQGNSA. The CDR3 runs to 13 residues. V was shortened by 1 base and J by 6 bases, with 10 bases between the two germline ends. As DNA, the CDR3 is TGTGCCAGCAGCTTAGGGTTGGTCAGCGAGCAGTACTTC. Its translation: CASSLGLVSEQYF.

The V call is TRBV12-3 or TRBV12-4, the J call TRBJ1-2; 8 nucleotides agree with TRBD1. CDR3 length: 15 residues. J gave up 4 bases and V 6 bases, and 10 bases lay outside the gene matches. CDR3: CASRYGQGSTYGYTF. CDR3 nucleotides: TGTGCCAGCAGATACGGACAGGGTTCGACCTATGGCTACACCTTC.

This chain links TRBV6-5 with TRBJ2-5, with TRBD1 matching over 8 bases. V was clipped by 6 bases and J by 4 bases; unmatched bases: 7. This CDR3 contains 14 residues. Germline V lookup: CDR1 MNHEY, CDR2 SVGAGI. CDR3 nucleotides: TGTGCCAGCAGCCTACAGGGGGGTCCAGAGACCCAGTACTTC. It translates to CASSLQGGPETQYF.

J is TRBJ2-7 and V is TRBV12-3 or TRBV12-4, with 11 bases aligning to TRBD1. The CDR3 runs to 18 residues. The J segment lost 4 bases and the V segment lost 6 bases, leaving 17 bases of the junction unmatched. The CDR3 sequence: CASSYRDRGISLPYEQYF. CDR3 coding DNA: TGTGCCAGCAGCTACCGGGACAGGGGGATTTCCCTCCCTTACGAGCAGTACTTC.

This rearrangement joins TRBV12-3 or TRBV12-4 to TRBJ1-6; tentative D call: TRBD1 (6 bases). The CDR3 contains 16 residues. V was shortened by 6 bases and J by 5 bases, with 17 bases between the two germline ends. CDR3 loop: CASSRGQLKNNSPLHF. In DNA form, the CDR3 reads TGTGCCAGCAGCCGAGGACAGCTTAAAAATAATTCACCCCTCCACTTT.

The genes are TRBV7-9 and TRBJ1-4; D is undetermined. Germline V gene lookup returns CDR1 SEHNR and CDR2 FQNEAQ (reference sequence). The length of the CDR3 is 15 residues. Trimming removed 3 bases at V and 7 bases at J, with 15 bases between. The CDR3 protein is CASSFLRSRREKLFF. The CDR3 bases are TGTGCCAGCAGCTTCTTACGGTCCCGACGTGAAAAACTGTTTTTT.

CDR3: CASSVGGGVREQFF. Written as DNA, the CDR3 is TGTGCCAGCAGCGTAGGGGGAGGGGTGCGTGAGCAGTTCTTC. The chain combines TRBV9 with TRBJ2-5; 7 positions agree with TRBD2. Gene TRBJ2-1 matches the end of the DNA better, so the J call may be wrong. CDR3 length: 14 amino acids. The germline V gene encodes CDR1 SGDLS and CDR2 YYNGEE.

The chain combines TRBV25-1 with TRBJ1-1; no clear D gene. Germline CDR1 reads MGHDK; CDR2 reads SYGVNS. The length of the CDR3 is 13 residues. Between the trimmed V and J ends, which lost 2 bases and 6 bases, there was a span of 10 bases. The CDR3 coding sequence is TGTGCCAGCAGTGAAGTTTTACGGCCTGAAGCTTTCTTT. It is translated as CASSEVLRPEAFF.

V gene TRBV5-4 combines with J gene TRBJ1-2; unclear D gene. Germline values: CDR1 SGHNT, CDR2 YYREEE (reference sequence). Trimming took 4 bases from V and 4 from J, leaving 14 bases between them. The CDR3 consists of 14 residues. In DNA, the CDR3 is TGTGCCAGCAGCAACGGCCGGGATCTCTATGGCTACACCTTC. Protein sequence: CASSNGRDLYGYTF.

The V call is TRBV6-6, the J call TRBJ2-1; perhaps TRBD1 as D (6 bases). V was clipped by 9 bases and J by 6 bases, with 18 bases between them. This CDR3 has 14 amino acids. Germline V CDR1 and CDR2: MNHNY, SVGAGI (reference sequence). DNA for the CDR3: TGTGCCAGTCGGGACACCCTCCTCCTCAATGAGCAGTTCTTC. It is translated as CASRDTLLLNEQFF.

V usage is TRBV4-1 and J usage is TRBJ1-4; a weak D match, TRBD1 (6 bases). Germline CDR1 is MGHRA and CDR2 is YSYEKL. The CDR3 contains 18 residues. V lost 2 bases and J 0 bases, leaving 16 bases between the germline ends. CDR3 sequence reads: CASSQQPAQGPTNEKLFF. CDR3 nucleotide sequence: TGCGCCAGCAGCCAACAACCTGCACAGGGACCAACTAATGAAAAACTGTTTTTT.

The V gene is TRBV29-1, the J gene TRBJ2-2; D remains ambiguous. The V and J ends lost 3 bases and 1 base respectively, with 6 bases between them. This CDR3 is built from 13 residues. CDR1 and CDR2 from the germline V gene are SQVTM and ANQGSEA. The CDR3: CSVEDENTGELFF. The CDR3 DNA is TGCAGCGTTGAGGACGAGAACACCGGGGAGCTGTTTTTT.

The V call is TRBV27, the J call TRBJ1-2, with TRBD1 matching 8 bases. The CDR3 sequence is 16 residues long. Germline-derived CDR1 and CDR2 are MNHEY and SMNVEV (reference sequence). V lost 2 bases and J lost 6; bases outside the gene matches: 11. The chain's CDR3 is CASSLIGTGGIDGYTF. The CDR3 bases are TGTGCCAGCAGTTTAATCGGGACAGGAGGGATAGATGGCTACACCTTC.